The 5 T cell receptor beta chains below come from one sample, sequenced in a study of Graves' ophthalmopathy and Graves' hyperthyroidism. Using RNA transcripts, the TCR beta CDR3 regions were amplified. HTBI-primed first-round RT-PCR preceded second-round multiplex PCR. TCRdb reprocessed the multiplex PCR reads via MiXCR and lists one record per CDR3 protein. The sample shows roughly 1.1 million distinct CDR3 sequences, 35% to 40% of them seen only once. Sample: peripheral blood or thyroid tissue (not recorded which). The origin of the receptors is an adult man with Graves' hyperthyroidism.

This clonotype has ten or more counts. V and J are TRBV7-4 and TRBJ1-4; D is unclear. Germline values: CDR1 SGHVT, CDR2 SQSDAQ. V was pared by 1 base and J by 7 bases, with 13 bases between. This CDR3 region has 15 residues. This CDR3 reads CASSLDWAAVEKLFF. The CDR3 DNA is TGTGCCAGCAGCTTAGATTGGGCGGCAGTTGAAAAACTGTTTTTT. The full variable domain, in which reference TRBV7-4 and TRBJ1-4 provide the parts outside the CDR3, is GAGVSQSPRYKVAKRGRDVALRCDSISGHVTLYWYRQTLGQGSEVLTYSQSDAQRDKSGRPSGRFSAERPERSVSTLKIQRTEQGDSAVYLCASSLDWAAVEKLFFGSGTQLSVL.

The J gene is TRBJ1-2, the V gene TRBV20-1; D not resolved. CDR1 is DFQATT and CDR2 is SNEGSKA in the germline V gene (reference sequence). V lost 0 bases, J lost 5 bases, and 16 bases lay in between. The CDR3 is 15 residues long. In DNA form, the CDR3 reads TGCAGTGCTAGAGATGCGGGTTCAAGAGGGTATGGCTACACCTTC. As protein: CSARDAGSRGYGYTF.

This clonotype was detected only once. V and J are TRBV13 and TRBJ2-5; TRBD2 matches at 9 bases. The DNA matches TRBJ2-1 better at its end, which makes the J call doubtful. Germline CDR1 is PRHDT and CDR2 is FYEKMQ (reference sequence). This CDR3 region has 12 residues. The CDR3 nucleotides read TGTGCCAGCAGCCTAGCGGGAATTGAGCAGTTCTTC. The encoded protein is CASSLAGIEQFF.

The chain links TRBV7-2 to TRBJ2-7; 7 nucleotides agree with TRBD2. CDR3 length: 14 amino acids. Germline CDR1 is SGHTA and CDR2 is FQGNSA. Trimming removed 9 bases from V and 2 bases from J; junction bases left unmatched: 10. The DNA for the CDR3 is TGTGCCAGTACCCCAGGACGGGGGGCCTACGAGCAGTACTTC. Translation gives CASTPGRGAYEQYF.

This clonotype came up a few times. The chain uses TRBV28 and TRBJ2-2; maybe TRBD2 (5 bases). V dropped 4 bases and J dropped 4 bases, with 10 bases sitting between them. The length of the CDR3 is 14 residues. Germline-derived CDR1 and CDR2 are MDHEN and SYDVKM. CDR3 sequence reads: CASSSRLSTGELFF. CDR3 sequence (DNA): TGTGCCAGCAGTTCAAGACTAAGCACCGGGGAGCTGTTTTTT.